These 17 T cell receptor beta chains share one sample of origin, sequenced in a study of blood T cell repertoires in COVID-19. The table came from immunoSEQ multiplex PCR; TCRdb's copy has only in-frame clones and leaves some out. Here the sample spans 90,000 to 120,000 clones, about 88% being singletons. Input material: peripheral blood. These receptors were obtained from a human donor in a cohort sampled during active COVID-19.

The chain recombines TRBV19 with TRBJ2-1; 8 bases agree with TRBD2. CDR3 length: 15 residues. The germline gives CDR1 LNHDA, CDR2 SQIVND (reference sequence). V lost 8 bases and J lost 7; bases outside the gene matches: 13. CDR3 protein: CASGVGGRYRNEQFF. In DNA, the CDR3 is TGTGCCAGTGGGGTGGGCGGGAGGTATAGGAATGAGCAGTTCTTC.

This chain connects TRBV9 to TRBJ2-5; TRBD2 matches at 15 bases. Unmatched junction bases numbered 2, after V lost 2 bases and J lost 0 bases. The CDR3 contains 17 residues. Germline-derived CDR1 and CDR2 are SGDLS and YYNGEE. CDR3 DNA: TGTGCCAGCAGCGTCGGACTAGCGGGAGGGTACCAAGAGACCCAGTACTTC. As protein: CASSVGLAGGYQETQYF. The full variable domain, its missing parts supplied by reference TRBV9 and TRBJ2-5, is DSGVTQTPKHLITATGQRVTLRCSPRSGDLSVYWYQQSLDQGLQFLIQYYNGEERAKGNILERFSAQQFPDLHSELNLSSLELGDSALYFCASSVGLAGGYQETQYFGPGTRLLVL.

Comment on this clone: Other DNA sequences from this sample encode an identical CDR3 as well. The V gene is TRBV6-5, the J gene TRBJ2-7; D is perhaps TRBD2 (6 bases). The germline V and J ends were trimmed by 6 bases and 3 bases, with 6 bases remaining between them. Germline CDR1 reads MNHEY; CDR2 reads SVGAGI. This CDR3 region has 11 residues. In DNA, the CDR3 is TGTGCCAGCAGGGGAGGCTACGAGCAGTACTTC. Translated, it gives CASRGGYEQYF.

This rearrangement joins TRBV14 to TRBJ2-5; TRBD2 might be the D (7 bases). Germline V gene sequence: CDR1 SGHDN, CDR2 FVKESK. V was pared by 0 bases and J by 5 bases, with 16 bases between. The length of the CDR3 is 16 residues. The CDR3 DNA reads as TGTGCCAGCAGCCAAGATGGGGGGGCGCGTCGCGAGACCCAGTACTTC. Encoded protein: CASSQDGGARRETQYF.

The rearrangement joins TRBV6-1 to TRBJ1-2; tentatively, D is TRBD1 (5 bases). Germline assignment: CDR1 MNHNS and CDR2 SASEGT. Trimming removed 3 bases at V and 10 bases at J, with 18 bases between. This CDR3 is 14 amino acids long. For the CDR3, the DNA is TGTGCCAGCAGTGAGAAGGGGCCTTTGCTAAACTACACCTTC. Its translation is CASSEKGPLLNYTF.

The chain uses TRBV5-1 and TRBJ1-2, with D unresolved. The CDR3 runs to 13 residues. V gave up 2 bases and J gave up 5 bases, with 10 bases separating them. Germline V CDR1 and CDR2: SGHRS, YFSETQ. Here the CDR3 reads CASSFDSQYGYTF. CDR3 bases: TGCGCCAGCAGCTTTGATAGCCAGTATGGCTACACCTTC.

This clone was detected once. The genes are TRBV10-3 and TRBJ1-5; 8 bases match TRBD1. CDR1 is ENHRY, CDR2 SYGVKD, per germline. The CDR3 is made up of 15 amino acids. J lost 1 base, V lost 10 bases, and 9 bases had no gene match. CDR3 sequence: CATKDRAASNQPQHF. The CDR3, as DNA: TGTGCCACCAAGGACAGGGCGGCGAGCAATCAGCCCCAGCATTTT.

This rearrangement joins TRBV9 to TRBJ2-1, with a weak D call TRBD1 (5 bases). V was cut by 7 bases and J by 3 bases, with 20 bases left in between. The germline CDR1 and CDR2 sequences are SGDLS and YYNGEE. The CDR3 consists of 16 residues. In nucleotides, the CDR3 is TGTGCCAGCCGTGGACAAGAAGGGTCTCTCTACAATGAGCAGTTCTTC. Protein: CASRGQEGSLYNEQFF.

The chain's CDR3 is CASSLEATPNTEAFF. CDR3 in DNA: TGTGCCAGCAGCTTAGAGGCGACTCCGAACACTGAAGCTTTCTTT. V usage is TRBV7-9 and J usage is TRBJ1-1; the D is unclear. The CDR3 is 15 residues long. The V and J ends lost 1 base and 1 base respectively, with 10 bases between them. Germline V lookup: CDR1 SEHNR, CDR2 FQNEAQ (reference sequence).

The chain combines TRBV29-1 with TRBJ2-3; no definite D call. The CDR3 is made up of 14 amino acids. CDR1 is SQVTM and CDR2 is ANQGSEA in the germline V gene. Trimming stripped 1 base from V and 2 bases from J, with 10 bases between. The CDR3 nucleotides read TGCAGCGTTGAAGTATTCGTCTCCACAGATACGCAGTATTTT. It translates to CSVEVFVSTDTQYF.

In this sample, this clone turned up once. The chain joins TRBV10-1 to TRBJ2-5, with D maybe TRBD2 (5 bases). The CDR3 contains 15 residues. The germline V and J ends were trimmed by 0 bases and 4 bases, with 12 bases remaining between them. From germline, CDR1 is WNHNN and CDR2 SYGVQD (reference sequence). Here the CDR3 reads CASSESIARLETQYF. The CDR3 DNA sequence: TGCGCCAGCAGTGAGTCGATAGCGCGGTTAGAGACCCAGTACTTC.

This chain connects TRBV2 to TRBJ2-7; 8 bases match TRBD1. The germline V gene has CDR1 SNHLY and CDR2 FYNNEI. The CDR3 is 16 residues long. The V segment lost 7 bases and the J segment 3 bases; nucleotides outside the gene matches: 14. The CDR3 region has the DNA TGTGCCAGCAAAAGTACAGGGGGAAGACCAAACTACGAGCAGTACTTC. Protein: CASKSTGGRPNYEQYF.

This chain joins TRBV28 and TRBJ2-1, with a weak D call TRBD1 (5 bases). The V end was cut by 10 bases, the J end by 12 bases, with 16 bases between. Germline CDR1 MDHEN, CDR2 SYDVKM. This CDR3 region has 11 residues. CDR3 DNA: TGTGCCACCCGGGTCCGCCAGGGGCAGTTCTTC. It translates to CATRVRQGQFF.

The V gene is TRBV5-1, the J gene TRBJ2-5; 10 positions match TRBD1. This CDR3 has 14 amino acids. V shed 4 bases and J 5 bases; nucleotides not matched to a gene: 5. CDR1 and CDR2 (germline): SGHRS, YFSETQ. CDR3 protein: CASSGDRGLETQYF. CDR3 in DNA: TGCGCCAGCAGCGGAGACAGGGGGCTCGAGACCCAGTACTTC.

The CDR3 nucleotides read TGTGCCAGCAGCCCTGACAGGGGCCTACAAGAGACCCAGTACTTC. Amino acid sequence: CASSPDRGLQETQYF. V gene TRBV5-6 combines with J gene TRBJ2-5; 8 bases align to TRBD1. V lost 4 bases and J lost 2; bases outside the gene matches: 7. The germline V gene has CDR1 SGHDT and CDR2 YYEEEE. This CDR3 has 15 residues. The full variable domain, rest sourced from reference TRBV5-6 and TRBJ2-5, is DAGVTQSPTHLIKTRGQQVTLRCSPKSGHDTVSWYQQALGQGPQFIFQYYEEEERQRGNFPDRFSGHQFPNYSSELNVNALLLGDSALYLCASSPDRGLQETQYFGPGTRLLVL.

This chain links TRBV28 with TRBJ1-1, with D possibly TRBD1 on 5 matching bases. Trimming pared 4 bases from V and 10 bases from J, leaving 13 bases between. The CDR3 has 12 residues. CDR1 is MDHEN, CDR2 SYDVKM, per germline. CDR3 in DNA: TGTGCCAGCAGTTCGGGGGGGGTAATAGCTTTCTTT. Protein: CASSSGGVIAFF.

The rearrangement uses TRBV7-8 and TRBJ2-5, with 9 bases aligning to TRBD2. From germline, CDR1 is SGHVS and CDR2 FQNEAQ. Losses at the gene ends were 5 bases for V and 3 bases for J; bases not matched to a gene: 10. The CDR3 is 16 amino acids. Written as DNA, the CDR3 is TGTGCCAGCAGCCCATGGGGGAAGCGGGGGGAAGAGACCCAGTACTTC. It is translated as CASSPWGKRGEETQYF.